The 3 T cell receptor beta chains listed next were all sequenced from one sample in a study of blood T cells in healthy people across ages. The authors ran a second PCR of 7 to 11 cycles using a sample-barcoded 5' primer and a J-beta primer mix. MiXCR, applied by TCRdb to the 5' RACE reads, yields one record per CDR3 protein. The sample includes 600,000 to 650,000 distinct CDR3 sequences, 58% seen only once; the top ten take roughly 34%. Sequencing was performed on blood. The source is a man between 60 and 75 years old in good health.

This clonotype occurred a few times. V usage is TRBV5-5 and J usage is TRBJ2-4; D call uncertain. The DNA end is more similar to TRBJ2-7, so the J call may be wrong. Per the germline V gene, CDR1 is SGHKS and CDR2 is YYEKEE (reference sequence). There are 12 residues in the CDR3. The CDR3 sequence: CASSLDRFEQYF. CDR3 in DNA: TGTGCCAGCAGCTTGGATCGGTTCGAGCAGTACTTC.

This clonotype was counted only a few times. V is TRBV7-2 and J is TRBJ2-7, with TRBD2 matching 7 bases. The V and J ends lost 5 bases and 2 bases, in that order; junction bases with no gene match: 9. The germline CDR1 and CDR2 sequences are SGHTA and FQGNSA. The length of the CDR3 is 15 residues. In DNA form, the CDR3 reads TGTGCCAGCAGCCCGTCCGTCGGGGGGACCTACGAGCAGTACTTC. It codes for CASSPSVGGTYEQYF. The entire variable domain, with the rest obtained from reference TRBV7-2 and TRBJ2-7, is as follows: GAGVSQSPSNKVTEKGKDVELRCDPISGHTALYWYRQSLGQGLEFLIYFQGNSAPDKSGLPSDRFSAERTGGSVSTLTIQRTQQEDSAVYLCASSPSVGGTYEQYFGPGTRLTVT.

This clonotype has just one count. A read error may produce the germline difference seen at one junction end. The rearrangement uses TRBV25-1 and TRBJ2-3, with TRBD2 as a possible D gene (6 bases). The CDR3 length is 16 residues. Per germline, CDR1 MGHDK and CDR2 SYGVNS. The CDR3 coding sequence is TGTGCCAGCAGTGCCTATATGGGGGGTTCCACAGGTACGCAGTATTTT. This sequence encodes CASSAYMGGSTGTQYF.